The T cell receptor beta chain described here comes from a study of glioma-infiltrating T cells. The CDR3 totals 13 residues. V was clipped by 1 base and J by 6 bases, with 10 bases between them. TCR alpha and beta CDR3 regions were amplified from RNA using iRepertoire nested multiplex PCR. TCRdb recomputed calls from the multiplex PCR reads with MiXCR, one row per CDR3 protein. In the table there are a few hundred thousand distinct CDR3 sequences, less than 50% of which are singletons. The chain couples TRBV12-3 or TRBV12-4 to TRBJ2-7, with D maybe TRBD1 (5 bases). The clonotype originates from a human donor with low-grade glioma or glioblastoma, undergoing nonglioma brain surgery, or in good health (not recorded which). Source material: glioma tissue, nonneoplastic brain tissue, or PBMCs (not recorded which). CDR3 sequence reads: CASSLGQGGEQYF. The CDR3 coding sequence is TGTGCCAGCAGTTTAGGGCAGGGTGGCGAGCAGTACTTC.